These 4 T cell receptor beta chains were sequenced from one sample in a study of cytomegalovirus exposure and HLA in healthy donors. PCR used 60 Vbeta primers and 13 Jbeta primers. The data were produced by immunoSEQ multiplex PCR, yet TCRdb's version contains in-frame clones alone and is incomplete. The table lists around 92,000 clones, 80% of them singletons. Sample: PBMCs. The receptors here all came from a man younger than 30 in good health and CMV-seronegative.

J is TRBJ2-5 and V is TRBV7-9; D gene uncertain. This CDR3 is 15 amino acids long. The V end lost 7 bases, the J end lost 1 base, and 16 bases lay between the germline ends. The germline V gene has CDR1 SEHNR and CDR2 FQNEAQ (reference sequence). CDR3 sequence: CASTLSAAVQETQYF. CDR3 bases: TGTGCCAGCACCCTAAGTGCGGCAGTCCAAGAGACCCAGTACTTC.

The gene calls are TRBV5-6 and TRBJ1-2; D is possibly TRBD1 (6 bases). V was shortened by 1 base and J by 4 bases, with 20 bases between the two germline ends. There are 17 residues in the CDR3. Germline V lookup: CDR1 SGHDT, CDR2 YYEEEE. CDR3 loop: CASSLTGSDMTSYGYTF. CDR3 bases: TGTGCCAGCAGCTTGACAGGGAGCGATATGACAAGCTATGGCTACACCTTC.

The rearrangement links TRBV5-1 to TRBJ1-1; 7 nucleotides line up with TRBD1. CDR1 and CDR2 from the germline V gene are SGHRS and YFSETQ. The CDR3 sequence is 16 residues long. V was clipped by 0 bases and J by 2 bases; unmatched bases: 7. In nucleotides, the CDR3 is TGCGCCAGCAGCTTGGTAAATAAGGGGGCTAACACTGAAGCTTTCTTT. It translates to CASSLVNKGANTEAFF.

The V and J genes are TRBV23-1 and TRBJ1-2; D is unclear. TRBV23-1 belongs to the ORF category, with a function that is uncertain. The CDR3 loop spans 17 amino acids. Trimming pared 0 bases from V and 0 bases from J, leaving 14 bases between. Here the CDR3 reads CASSQSLLSAANYGYTF. The CDR3 DNA follows: TGCGCCAGCAGTCAATCCCTTCTCAGTGCAGCTAACTATGGCTACACCTTC.